This T cell receptor (beta chain) was retrieved from a study of cytomegalovirus exposure and HLA in healthy donors. On the study more broadly: Among several hundred genotyped donors, about 83% fell in the Caucasian-associated ancestry cluster.

There are a few counts of this clone. The PCR made use of 60 Vbeta and 13 Jbeta primers. Assay used: immunoSEQ multiplex PCR; TCRdb lists only in-frame clones, some missing. The table records roughly 100,000 clones, over 9% of them present only once. V was pared by 1 base and J by 4 bases, with 9 bases of the junction left unmatched. Germline V CDR1 and CDR2: MGHRA, YSYEKL. The CDR3 is made up of 16 amino acids. The chain links TRBV4-1 to TRBJ1-1; 7 bases map to TRBD1. Sequencing was carried out using PBMCs. This sequence originates from a man in his forties in good health and CMV-seropositive. The CDR3, as DNA: TGCGCCAGCAGCCAAGTTCCTCAGGGGGAGGCCACTGAAGCTTTCTTT. As protein: CASSQVPQGEATEAFF.